These 5 T cell receptor beta chains were all obtained from the same sample, sequenced in a study of OX40 agonist ivuxolimab in advanced cancers. Measured with immunoSEQ multiplex PCR; TCRdb has only the in-frame clones, and not every one. In the table there are about 71,000 clones, 81% of which are singletons. The input for sequencing was CD4+ or CD8+ T cells sorted from blood, taken in a trial of the OX40 agonist ivuxolimab. The source is an adult with an advanced solid tumor such as melanoma, head and neck, liver or kidney cancer.

This sequence joins TRBV5-1 and TRBJ2-5; 7 nucleotides align to TRBD2. This CDR3 spans 14 amino acids. Germline V gene lookup returns CDR1 SGHRS and CDR2 YFSETQ. With V trimmed by 4 bases and J by 4 bases, 7 bases remained unmatched. CDR3 region: CASSPRTRGETQYF. The CDR3 DNA follows: TGCGCCAGCAGCCCCAGGACTAGAGGAGAGACCCAGTACTTC.

V usage is TRBV18 and J usage is TRBJ1-5, with D possibly TRBD1 on 6 matching bases. This CDR3 is 16 amino acids long. Germline CDR1 is KGHSH and CDR2 is LQKENI. V lost 1 base and J lost 2, with 12 bases in between. DNA of the CDR3: TGTGCCAGCTCACCACGGGGGGCGAGAGGCAATCAGCCCCAGCATTTT. Protein product: CASSPRGARGNQPQHF. Combining the CDR3 with reference TRBV18 and TRBJ1-5 gives the whole variable domain NAGVMQNPRHLVRRRGQEARLRCSPMKGHSHVYWYRQLPEEGLKFMVYLQKENIIDESGMPKERFSAEFPKEGPSILRIQQVVRGDSAAYFCASSPRGARGNQPQHFGDGTRLSIL.

This clone was detected a few times. The rearrangement joins TRBV7-5 to TRBJ2-7; the D call of TRBD1 is as the table states it, not checked on the DNA. TRBV7-5 is given as a pseudogene. CDR3 length equals 14 residues. This CDR3 is CASSFAGVNYEQYF. The DNA of the CDR3 is TGTGCCAGCAGCTTTGCAGGGGTTAACTACGAGCAGTACTTC.

The V gene is TRBV5-1, the J gene TRBJ1-2; 11 bases line up with TRBD1. CDR1 SGHRS and CDR2 YFSETQ come from the germline V gene. The CDR3 consists of 15 residues. V dropped 4 bases and J dropped 0; count of bases not matched to a gene: 2. CDR3 region: CASSPDRGPNYGYTF. The CDR3 nucleotides are TGCGCCAGCAGCCCGGACAGGGGGCCTAACTATGGCTACACCTTC.

This clone was counted once. The chain has TRBV4-2 and TRBJ1-4; D is perhaps TRBD1 (6 bases). This CDR3 has 13 residues. V gave up 4 bases and J gave up 7 bases, with 10 bases separating them. The germline V gene has CDR1 LGHNA and CDR2 YNFKEQ. As DNA, the CDR3 is TGTGCCAGCAGCCCGGAGACAGGTGAAAAACTGTTTTTT. Translation gives CASSPETGEKLFF.